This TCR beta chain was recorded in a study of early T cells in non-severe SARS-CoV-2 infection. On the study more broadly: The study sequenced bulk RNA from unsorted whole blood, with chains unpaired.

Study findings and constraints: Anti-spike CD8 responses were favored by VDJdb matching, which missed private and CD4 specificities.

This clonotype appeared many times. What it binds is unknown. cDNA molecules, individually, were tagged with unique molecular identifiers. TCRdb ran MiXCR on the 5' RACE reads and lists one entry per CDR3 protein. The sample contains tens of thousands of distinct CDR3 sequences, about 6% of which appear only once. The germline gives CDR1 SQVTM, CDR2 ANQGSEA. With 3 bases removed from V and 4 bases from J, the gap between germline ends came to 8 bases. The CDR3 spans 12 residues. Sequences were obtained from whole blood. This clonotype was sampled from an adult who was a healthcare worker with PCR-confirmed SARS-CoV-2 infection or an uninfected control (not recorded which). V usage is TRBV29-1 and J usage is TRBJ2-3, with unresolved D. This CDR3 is CSVDHSADTQYF. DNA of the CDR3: TGCAGCGTTGACCATTCCGCAGATACGCAGTATTTT.